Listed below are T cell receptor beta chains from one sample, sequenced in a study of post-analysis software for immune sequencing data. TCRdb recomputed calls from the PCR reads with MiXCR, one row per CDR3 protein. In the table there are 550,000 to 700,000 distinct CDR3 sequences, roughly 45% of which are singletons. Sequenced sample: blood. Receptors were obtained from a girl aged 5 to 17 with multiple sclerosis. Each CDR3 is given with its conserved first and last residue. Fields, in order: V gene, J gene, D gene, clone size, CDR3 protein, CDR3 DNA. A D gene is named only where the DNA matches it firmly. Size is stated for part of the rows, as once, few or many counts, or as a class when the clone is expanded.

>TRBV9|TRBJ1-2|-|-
CASSGSTYGYTF
TGTGCCAGCAGCGGTTCCACGTATGGCTACACCTTC
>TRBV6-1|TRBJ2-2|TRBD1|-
CASSEIQRTGDTGELFF
TGTGCCAGCAGTGAAATCCAGCGGACAGGGGACACCGGGGAGCTGTTTTTT
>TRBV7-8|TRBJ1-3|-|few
CASSLGPPGGNTIYF
TGTGCCAGCAGCTTAGGACCGCCGGGAGGAAACACCATATATTTT
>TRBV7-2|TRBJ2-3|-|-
CASSLTGKTQYF
TGTGCCAGCAGCTTAACCGGTAAAACGCAGTATTTT
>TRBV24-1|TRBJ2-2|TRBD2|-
CATSDTRRGGATGELFF
TGTGCCACCAGTGATACTCGGCGCGGGGGGGCGACCGGGGAGCTGTTTTTT
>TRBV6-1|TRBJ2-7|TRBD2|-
CASSEGVAGGGSYEQYF
TGTGCCAGCAGTGAAGGGGTAGCGGGAGGAGGGAGCTACGAGCAGTACTTC
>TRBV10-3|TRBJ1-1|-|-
CAISDRPGMETEAFF
TGTGCCATCAGTGATCGGCCAGGAATGGAAACTGAAGCTTTCTTT
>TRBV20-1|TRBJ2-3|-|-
CSAKRVPHITDTQYF
TGCAGTGCTAAACGGGTTCCACATATCACAGATACGCAGTATTTT
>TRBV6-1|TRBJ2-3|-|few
CASSELAVTDTQYF
TGTGCCAGCAGTGAATTGGCAGTCACAGATACGCAGTATTTT
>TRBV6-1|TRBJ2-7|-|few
CASSGTGRAYEQYF
TGTGCCAGCAGTGGGACAGGGAGGGCCTACGAGCAGTACTTC
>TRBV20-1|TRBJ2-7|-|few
CSAVSTYEQYF
TGCAGTGCCGTGAGCACCTACGAGCAGTACTTC
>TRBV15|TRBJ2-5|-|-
CATSRLRPGPKETQYF
TGTGCCACCAGCAGACTTCGCCCGGGACCCAAGGAGACCCAGTACTTC
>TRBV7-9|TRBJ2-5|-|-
CASSLNGGAARETQYF
TGTGCCAGCAGCTTAAACGGCGGGGCCGCCCGAGAGACCCAGTACTTC
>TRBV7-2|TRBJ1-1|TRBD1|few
CASSLSGTGRTEAFF
TGTGCCAGCAGCTTATCAGGGACAGGTAGGACTGAAGCTTTCTTT
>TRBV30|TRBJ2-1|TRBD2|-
CAWGLAGPYNEQFF
TGTGCCTGGGGTCTAGCGGGCCCCTACAATGAGCAGTTCTTC
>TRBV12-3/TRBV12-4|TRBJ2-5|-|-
CAGSFNDVGETQYF
TGTGCCGGCAGTTTTAATGATGTAGGAGAGACCCAGTACTTC
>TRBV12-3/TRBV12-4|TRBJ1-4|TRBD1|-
CASSPLQGADEKLFF
TGTGCCAGCAGTCCCTTACAGGGGGCGGACGAAAAACTGTTTTTT
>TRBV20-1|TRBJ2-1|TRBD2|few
CSARAVLAGEQEQFF
TGCAGTGCTAGAGCAGTACTAGCGGGAGAGCAGGAGCAGTTCTTC
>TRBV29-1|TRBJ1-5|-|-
CSDTWQPQHF
TGCAGCGATACGTGGCAGCCCCAGCATTTT
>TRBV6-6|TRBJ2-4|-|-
CASSTPPEQYF
TGTGCCAGCAGTACCCCCCCGGAGCAGTACTTC
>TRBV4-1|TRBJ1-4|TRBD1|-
CASSGTGGLNEKLFF
TGCGCCAGCAGCGGCACAGGGGGCCTTAATGAAAAACTGTTTTTT
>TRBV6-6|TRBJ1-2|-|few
CASTTSGTPLGYTF
TGTGCCAGCACCACCTCCGGGACCCCGTTAGGCTACACCTTC
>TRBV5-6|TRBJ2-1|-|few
CASSFRTVKSSYNEQFF
TGTGCCAGCAGCTTCCGTACGGTAAAGAGCTCCTACAATGAGCAGTTCTTC
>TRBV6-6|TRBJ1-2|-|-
CASSYSSDFFYGYTF
TGTGCCAGCAGTTACTCGTCCGATTTTTTCTATGGCTACACCTTC
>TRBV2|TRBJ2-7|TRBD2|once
CASRKPSGGREQYF
TGTGCCAGCAGGAAACCTAGCGGGGGGAGGGAGCAGTACTTC
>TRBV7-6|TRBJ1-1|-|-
CASSPIAGMKNTEAFF
TGTGCCAGCAGCCCGATTGCAGGGATGAAGAACACTGAAGCTTTCTTT
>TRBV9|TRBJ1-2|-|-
CASSVDPANYGYTF
TGTGCCAGCAGCGTAGACCCAGCGAACTATGGCTACACCTTC
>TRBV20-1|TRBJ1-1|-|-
CSAWGRSTEAFF
TGCAGTGCGTGGGGACGTAGCACTGAAGCTTTCTTT
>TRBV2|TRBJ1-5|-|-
CASSLTNPQQPQHF
TGTGCCAGCAGTTTGACAAACCCTCAACAGCCCCAGCATTTT
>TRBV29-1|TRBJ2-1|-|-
CSVRQSWNNEQFF
TGCAGCGTAAGACAGTCGTGGAACAATGAGCAGTTCTTC
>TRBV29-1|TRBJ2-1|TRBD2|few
CSDGTSGNNEQFF
TGCAGCGACGGGACTAGCGGAAACAATGAGCAGTTCTTC
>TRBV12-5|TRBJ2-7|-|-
CASGRTASSYEQYF
TGTGCTAGTGGTCGGACAGCGAGCTCCTACGAGCAGTACTTC
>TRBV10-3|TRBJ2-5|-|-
CAIRDVQGEKETQYF
TGTGCCATCAGGGACGTACAGGGCGAGAAAGAGACCCAGTACTTC
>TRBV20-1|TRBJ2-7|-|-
CSARRPGASTYEQYF
TGCAGTGCTAGACGTCCAGGGGCCTCCACCTACGAGCAGTACTTC